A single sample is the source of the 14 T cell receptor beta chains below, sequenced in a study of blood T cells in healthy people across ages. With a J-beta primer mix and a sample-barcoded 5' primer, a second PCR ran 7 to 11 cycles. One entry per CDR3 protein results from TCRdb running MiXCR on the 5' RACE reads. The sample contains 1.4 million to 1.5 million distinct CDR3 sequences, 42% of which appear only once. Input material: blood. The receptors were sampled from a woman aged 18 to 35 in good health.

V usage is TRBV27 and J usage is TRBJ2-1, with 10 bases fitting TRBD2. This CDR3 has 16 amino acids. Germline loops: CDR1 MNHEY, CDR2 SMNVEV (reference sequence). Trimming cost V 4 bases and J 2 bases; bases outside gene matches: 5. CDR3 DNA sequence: TGTGCCAGCAGTTCCGGACTAGCGGTTCCCTACAATGAGCAGTTCTTC. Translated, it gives CASSSGLAVPYNEQFF.

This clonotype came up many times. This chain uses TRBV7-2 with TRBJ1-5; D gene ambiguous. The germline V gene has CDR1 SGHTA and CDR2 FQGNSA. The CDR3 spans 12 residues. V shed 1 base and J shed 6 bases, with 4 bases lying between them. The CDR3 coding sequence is TGTGCCAGCAGCTTAGTGACTCAGCCCCAGCATTTT. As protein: CASSLVTQPQHF.

CDR3 amino acids: CASSAGVRAAYEQYF. The CDR3 nucleotides are TGTGCCAGCAGTGCCGGGGTACGGGCGGCCTACGAGCAGTACTTC. This chain connects TRBV12-3 or TRBV12-4 to TRBJ2-7, with D possibly being TRBD2 (5 bases). The V end lost 5 bases, the J end lost 2 bases, and 16 bases lay between the germline ends. The length of the CDR3 is 15 residues.

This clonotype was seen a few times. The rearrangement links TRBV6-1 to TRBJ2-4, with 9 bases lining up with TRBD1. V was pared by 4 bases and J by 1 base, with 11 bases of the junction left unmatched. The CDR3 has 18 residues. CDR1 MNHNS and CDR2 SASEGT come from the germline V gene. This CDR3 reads CASSVPTGTGSAKNIQYF. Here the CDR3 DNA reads TGTGCCAGCAGTGTCCCCACCGGGACAGGGTCGGCCAAAAACATTCAGTACTTC.

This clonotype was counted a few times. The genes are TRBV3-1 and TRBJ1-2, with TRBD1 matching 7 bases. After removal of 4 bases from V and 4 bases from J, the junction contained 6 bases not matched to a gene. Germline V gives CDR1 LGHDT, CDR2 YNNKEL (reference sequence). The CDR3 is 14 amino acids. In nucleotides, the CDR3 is TGTGCCAGCAGCCCCAGGGACAGAATCTATGGCTACACCTTC. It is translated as CASSPRDRIYGYTF.

The CDR3 DNA reads TGTGCCAGCAGTCCCGGGACAGGGGGCCTTGGCTACACCTTC. Translated: CASSPGTGGLGYTF. V gene TRBV28 combines with J gene TRBJ1-2; 12 nucleotides match TRBD1. CDR1 MDHEN and CDR2 SYDVKM come from the germline V gene. With 5 bases clipped from V and 7 bases from J, the junction kept 5 bases outside the gene matches. The CDR3 has 14 amino acids.

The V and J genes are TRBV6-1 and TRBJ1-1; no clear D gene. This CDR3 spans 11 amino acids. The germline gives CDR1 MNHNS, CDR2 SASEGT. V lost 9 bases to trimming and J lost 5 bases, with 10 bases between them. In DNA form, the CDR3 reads TGTGCCAGTATGCTCGGTACTGAAGCTTTCTTT. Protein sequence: CASMLGTEAFF.

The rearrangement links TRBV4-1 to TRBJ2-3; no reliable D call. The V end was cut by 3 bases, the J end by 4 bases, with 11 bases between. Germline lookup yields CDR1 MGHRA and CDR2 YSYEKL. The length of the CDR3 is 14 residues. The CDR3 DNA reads TGCGCCAGCAGCCAGATCTTCGCCGCAGATACGCAGTATTTT. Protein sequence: CASSQIFAADTQYF.

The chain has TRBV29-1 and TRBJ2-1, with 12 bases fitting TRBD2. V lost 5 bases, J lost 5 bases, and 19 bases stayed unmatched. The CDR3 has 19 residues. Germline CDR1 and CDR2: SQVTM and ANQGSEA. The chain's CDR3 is CSVLAGGGTKVLADNEQFF. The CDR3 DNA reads TGCAGCGTTCTAGCGGGAGGGGGGACTAAGGTACTAGCGGACAATGAGCAGTTCTTC.

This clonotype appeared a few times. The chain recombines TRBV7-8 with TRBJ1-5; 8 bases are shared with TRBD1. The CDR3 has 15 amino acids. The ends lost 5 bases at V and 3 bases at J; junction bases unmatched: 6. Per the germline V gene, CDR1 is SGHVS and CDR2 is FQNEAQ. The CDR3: CASSPRQGHNQPQHF. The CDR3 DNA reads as TGTGCCAGCAGCCCACGACAGGGGCACAATCAGCCCCAGCATTTT.

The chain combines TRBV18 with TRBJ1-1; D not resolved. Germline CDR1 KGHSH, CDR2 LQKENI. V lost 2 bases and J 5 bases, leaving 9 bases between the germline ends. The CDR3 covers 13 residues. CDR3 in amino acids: CASSPERETEAFF. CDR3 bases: TGTGCCAGCTCACCAGAGAGGGAGACTGAAGCTTTCTTT.

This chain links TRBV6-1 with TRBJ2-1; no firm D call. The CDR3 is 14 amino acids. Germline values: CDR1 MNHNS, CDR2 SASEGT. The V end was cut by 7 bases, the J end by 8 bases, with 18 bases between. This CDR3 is CASTSTPTSHEQFF. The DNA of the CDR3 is TGTGCCAGCACCTCGACCCCAACCTCGCATGAGCAGTTCTTC.

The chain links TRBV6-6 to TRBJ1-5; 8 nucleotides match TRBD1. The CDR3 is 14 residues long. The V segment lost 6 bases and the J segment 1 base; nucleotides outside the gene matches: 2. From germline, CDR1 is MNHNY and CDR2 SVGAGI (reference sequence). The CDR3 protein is CASRQGESNQPQHF. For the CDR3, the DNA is TGTGCCAGCAGACAGGGGGAAAGCAATCAGCCCCAGCATTTT.

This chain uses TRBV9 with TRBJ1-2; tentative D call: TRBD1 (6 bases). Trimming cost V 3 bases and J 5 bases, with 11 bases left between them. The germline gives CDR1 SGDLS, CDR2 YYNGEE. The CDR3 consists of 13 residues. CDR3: CASSGDNWYGYTF. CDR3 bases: TGTGCCAGCAGCGGGGACAACTGGTATGGCTACACCTTC. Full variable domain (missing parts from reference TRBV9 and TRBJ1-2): DSGVTQTPKHLITATGQRVTLRCSPRSGDLSVYWYQQSLDQGLQFLIQYYNGEERAKGNILERFSAQQFPDLHSELNLSSLELGDSALYFCASSGDNWYGYTFGSGTRLTVV.